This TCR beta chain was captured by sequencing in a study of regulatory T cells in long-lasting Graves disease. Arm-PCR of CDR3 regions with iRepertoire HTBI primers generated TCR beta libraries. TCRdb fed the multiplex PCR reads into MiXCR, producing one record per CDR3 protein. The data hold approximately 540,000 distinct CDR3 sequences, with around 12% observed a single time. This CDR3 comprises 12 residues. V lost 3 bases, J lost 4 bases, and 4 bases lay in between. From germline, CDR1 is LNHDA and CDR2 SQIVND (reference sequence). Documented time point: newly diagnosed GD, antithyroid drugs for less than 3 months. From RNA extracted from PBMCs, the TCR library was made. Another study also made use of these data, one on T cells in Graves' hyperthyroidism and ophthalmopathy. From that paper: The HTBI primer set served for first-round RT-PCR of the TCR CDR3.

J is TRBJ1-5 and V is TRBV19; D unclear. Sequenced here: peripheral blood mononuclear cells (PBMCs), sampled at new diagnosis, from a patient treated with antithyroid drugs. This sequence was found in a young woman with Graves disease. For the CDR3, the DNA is TGTGCCAGTAGTATGCGTAATCAGCCCCAGCATTTT. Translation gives CASSMRNQPQHF.